Listed below are T cell receptor beta chains from one sample, sequenced in a study of Ad26.COV2.S vaccination and SARS-CoV-2 variants. Method: immunoSEQ multiplex PCR; TCRdb's copy keeps in-frame clones and lacks some. This sample carries about half a million clones, around 89% of them seen once, and the ten largest clones take 1.5% to 2%. The sample here was peripheral blood, taken in a trial of Ad26.COV2.S vaccine versus placebo. These receptors came from a person aged 18 to 59 who received the Ad26.COV2.S COVID-19 vaccine or a placebo. CDR3s include the opening cysteine and the closing phenylalanine or tryptophan. Each record gives: clone size, V gene, J gene, D gene, CDR3 protein, CDR3 DNA. A D gene is named only where the DNA matches it firmly. Rows may omit the clone size; those that give it use once, few, many or a size class.

few	TRBV19	TRBJ1-4	-	CASSIGGKKLFF	TGTGCCAGTAGTATCGGGGGGAAAAAACTGTTTTTT
once	TRBV6-6	TRBJ1-1	-	CASPPSDPLLNTEAFF	TGTGCCAGCCCCCCATCGGATCCCTTACTGAACACTGAAGCTTTCTTT
-	TRBV5-1	TRBJ2-5	TRBD1	CASSQDRVPETQYF	TGCGCCAGCAGCCAGGACAGGGTACCAGAGACCCAGTACTTC
-	TRBV7-2	TRBJ1-2	-	CASSPPGRTLYGYTF	TGTGCCAGCAGCCCCCCGGGCAGGACCTTATATGGCTACACCTTC
-	TRBV18	TRBJ2-2	TRBD2	CASSPSSGGFSGELFF	TGTGCCAGCTCACCGTCTAGCGGGGGTTTCTCCGGGGAGCTGTTTTTT
-	TRBV2	TRBJ1-5	-	CASSRRESNQPQHF	TGTGCCAGCAGCCGCAGGGAAAGCAATCAGCCCCAGCATTTT
-	TRBV6-2/TRBV6-3	TRBJ1-5	-	CASSSRGHQPQHF	TGTGCCAGCAGTTCCCGGGGCCATCAGCCCCAGCATTTT
-	TRBV18	TRBJ1-3	-	CASSPLDGHGNTIYF	TGTGCCAGCTCGCCGCTGGACGGTCACGGAAACACCATATATTTT
-	TRBV10-3	TRBJ1-1	-	CAISGPRATEAFF	TGTGCCATCAGTGGGCCTAGGGCCACTGAAGCTTTCTTT
-	TRBV18	TRBJ2-5	-	CASSQSNGKETQYF	TGTGCCAGCTCACAGAGTAACGGAAAAGAGACCCAGTACTTC
-	TRBV9	TRBJ2-1	-	CASSVGSNEQFF	TGTGCCAGCAGCGTAGGCAGTAATGAGCAGTTCTTC
-	TRBV5-1	TRBJ2-5	TRBD1	CASSLGDSQETQYF	TGCGCCAGCAGCTTGGGGGACAGCCAAGAGACCCAGTACTTC
once	TRBV7-8	TRBJ1-2	-	CASSPEGSVEGYTF	TGTGCCAGCAGCCCAGAGGGGTCTGTGGAGGGCTACACCTTC
-	TRBV9	TRBJ1-1	-	CASSPPSVTEAFF	TGTGCCAGCAGCCCCCCGTCGGTGACTGAAGCTTTCTTT
-	TRBV7-8	TRBJ1-2	-	CASSLENYGYTF	TGTGCCAGCAGCTTGGAGAACTATGGCTACACCTTC
-	TRBV7-3	TRBJ2-3	TRBD1	CASSRRTQGARGDTQYF	TGTGCCAGCAGCCGCCGTACACAGGGGGCGCGAGGAGATACGCAGTATTTT